The 20 T cell receptor beta chains below were found in one sample sequenced in a study of Tregs in tolerant kidney transplant recipients. Libraries were prepared by immunoSEQ multiplex PCR; TCRdb keeps only in-frame clonotypes and omits some of them. Of just under 65,000 clones in the sample, under 98% were seen once. The starting material was Tregs from blood, obtained before the transplant. These receptors all stem from a human donor who received a combined kidney and bone marrow transplant.

The genes are TRBV18 and TRBJ1-1; 7 bases line up with TRBD1. The V gene's germline CDR1 is KGHSH and CDR2 LQKENI. The trim removed 8 bases at V and 10 bases at J, leaving 7 bases unmatched. CDR3 size: 11 residues. DNA for the CDR3: TGTGCCAGCGGGGGCGAGGGGGCAGCTTTCTTT. This gives the protein CASGGEGAAFF.

This sequence joins TRBV6-6 and TRBJ2-7; TRBD1 is a possible D gene (5 bases). The CDR3 extends over 13 amino acids. V was cut by 3 bases and J by 2 bases, with 8 bases left in between. Germline V gene data show CDR1 as MNHNY and CDR2 as SVGAGI (reference sequence). The CDR3 is CASSYKGPYEQYF. CDR3 in DNA: TGTGCCAGCAGTTATAAGGGGCCCTACGAGCAGTACTTC.

The rearrangement uses TRBV10-1 and TRBJ2-3; D gene ambiguous. V was clipped by 10 bases and J by 1 base, with 9 bases between them. The germline V gene has CDR1 WNHNN and CDR2 SYGVQD (reference sequence). The CDR3 spans 12 residues. CDR3 nucleotides: TGCGCCACCCAGGATGGCACAGATACGCAGTATTTT. As protein: CATQDGTDTQYF.

Here the CDR3 DNA reads TGCGCCAGCAGCCGCCGGGTTGAGACCCAGTACTTC. Its translation is CASSRRVETQYF. This rearrangement joins TRBV5-1 to TRBJ2-5; D is unresolved. CDR3 length: 12 amino acids. V dropped 4 bases and J dropped 5 bases, with 9 bases sitting between them. CDR1 and CDR2 from the germline V gene are SGHRS and YFSETQ. Variable domain in full (rest from reference TRBV5-1 and TRBJ2-5): KAGVTQTPRYLIKTRGQQVTLSCSPISGHRSVSWYQQTPGQGLQFLFEYFSETQRNKGNFPGRFSGRQFSNSRSEMNVSTLELGDSALYLCASSRRVETQYFGPGTRLLVL.

The genes are TRBV27 and TRBJ2-2, with 7 bases that match TRBD1. The CDR3 sequence is 17 residues long. The V gene end was trimmed by 8 bases and the J gene end by 0 bases; junction bases not matched to a gene: 12. Germline assignment: CDR1 MNHEY and CDR2 SMNVEV (reference sequence). The CDR3 nucleotides are TGTGCCAGCGGGTGGACAGGTCGAGTCGCGAACACCGGGGAGCTGTTTTTT. This encodes CASGWTGRVANTGELFF.

This CDR3 is CAMHRKKLFF. The CDR3 DNA sequence: TGTGCCATGCACAGGAAAAAACTGTTTTTT. The chain employs TRBV25-1 and TRBJ1-4, with D possibly TRBD1 on 5 matching bases. Trimming removed 10 bases at V and 9 bases at J, with 9 bases between. CDR1 is MGHDK, CDR2 SYGVNS, per germline. The CDR3 has 10 residues.

This clone was observed a single time. Compared with germline, one end of the junction differs, possibly owing to a read error. V is TRBV5-1 and J is TRBJ1-2, with 7 bases fitting TRBD1. Germline lookup yields CDR1 SGHRS and CDR2 YFSETQ. This CDR3 spans 12 amino acids. In DNA form, the CDR3 reads TGCGCCAGCAGCGCGACAGGGTATGGCCACACCTTC. Translated, it gives CASSATGYGHTF.

V usage is TRBV11-1 and J usage is TRBJ2-7, with D possibly matching TRBD1 (6 bases). The CDR3 runs 16 residues. Germline-derived CDR1 and CDR2 are SGHAT and FQDESV (reference sequence). The ends were cut back, 0 bases at V and 3 bases at J, with 15 bases in the middle. In nucleotides, the CDR3 is TGTGCCAGCAGCTTAGCGTCGGGACACCTAATCTACGAGCAGTACTTC. Translated: CASSLASGHLIYEQYF.

The chain couples TRBV7-9 to TRBJ1-1, with TRBD1 matching over 8 bases. There are 14 residues in the CDR3. Germline V CDR1 and CDR2: SEHNR, FQNEAQ (reference sequence). V shed 3 bases and J 4 bases; nucleotides not matched to a gene: 4. CDR3 region: CASSFFGTGTEAFF. Written as DNA, the CDR3 is TGTGCCAGCAGCTTTTTCGGGACAGGCACTGAAGCTTTCTTT.

The gene calls are TRBV19 and TRBJ2-1; perhaps TRBD2 as D (6 bases). The V gene lost 4 bases and the J gene lost 5 bases, with 15 bases spanning the gap. Germline lookup yields CDR1 LNHDA and CDR2 SQIVND (reference sequence). The CDR3 has 15 amino acids. The CDR3 bases are TGTGCCAGTAGTAAAGGAGGGGAGAGGAACAATGAGCAGTTCTTC. It is translated as CASSKGGERNNEQFF.

This chain joins TRBV15 and TRBJ1-2; 10 nucleotides align to TRBD1. CDR3 length: 17 residues. Unmatched junction bases numbered 10, after V lost 2 bases and J lost 4 bases. Per germline, CDR1 LNHNV and CDR2 YYDKDF (reference sequence). The chain's CDR3 is CATSRRQGTGVTYGYTF. The DNA for the CDR3 is TGTGCCACCAGCAGACGTCAAGGGACAGGGGTCACCTATGGCTACACCTTC.

CDR3 DNA: TGTGCCAGCAGCTTAGCTTGGGGCCGATCTGAGGGCTACACCTTC. Amino acids: CASSLAWGRSEGYTF. The V gene is TRBV7-2, the J gene TRBJ1-2, with a weak D call TRBD1 (5 bases). Germline CDR1 SGHTA, CDR2 FQGNSA. This CDR3 has 15 residues. V lost 0 bases to trimming and J lost 8 bases, with 16 bases between them. Full variable domain (missing parts from reference TRBV7-2 and TRBJ1-2): GAGVSQSPSNKVTEKGKDVELRCDPISGHTALYWYRQSLGQGLEFLIYFQGNSAPDKSGLPSDRFSAERTGGSVSTLTIQRTQQEDSAVYLCASSLAWGRSEGYTFGSGTRLTVV.

The chain is built from TRBV7-2 and TRBJ2-1; a possible D gene is TRBD2 (6 bases). From germline, CDR1 is SGHTA and CDR2 FQGNSA. V was pared by 3 bases and J by 3 bases, with 9 bases between. This CDR3 has 14 residues. The CDR3 nucleotides are TGTGCCAGCAGCTTGGGACTGGACTACAATGAGCAGTTCTTC. Translated, it gives CASSLGLDYNEQFF.

The chain recombines TRBV6-5 with TRBJ1-2; D is unclear. V lost 2 bases to trimming and J lost 7 bases, with 17 bases between them. CDR3 length equals 15 residues. The germline CDR1 and CDR2 sequences are MNHEY and SVGAGI. Here the CDR3 DNA reads TGTGCCAGCAGTTACCACTCTTTGGAGGACTCTGGCTACACCTTC. Translated: CASSYHSLEDSGYTF.

V and J are TRBV7-2 and TRBJ2-3; TRBD2 is a possible D gene (6 bases). This CDR3 contains 15 residues. CDR1 is SGHTA and CDR2 is FQGNSA in the germline V gene. V was cut by 6 bases and J by 0 bases, with 13 bases left in between. CDR3 residues: CASSSAGFSTDTQYF. In nucleotides, the CDR3 is TGTGCCAGCAGTTCAGCGGGTTTCAGCACAGATACGCAGTATTTT.

The CDR3 DNA follows: TGTGCCAGCATAAAAGGGGACAGCCATTCACCCCTCCACTTT. Translation: CASIKGDSHSPLHF. The rearrangement links TRBV5-8 to TRBJ1-6; TRBD1 agrees at 7 bases. This CDR3 is 14 amino acids long. Germline values: CDR1 SGHTS, CDR2 YDEGEE. V was pared by 6 bases and J by 8 bases, with 8 bases of the junction left unmatched.

The chain uses TRBV5-1 and TRBJ1-1; D might be TRBD1 (5 bases). Germline V gene data show CDR1 as SGHRS and CDR2 as YFSETQ. The CDR3 is 13 amino acids. Trimming pared 4 bases from V and 4 bases from J, leaving 11 bases between. The CDR3 spells CASSQGLITEAFF. The CDR3 nucleotides read TGCGCCAGCAGCCAGGGACTGATCACTGAAGCTTTCTTT.

The V call is TRBV7-2, the J call TRBJ2-7; the D gene is possibly TRBD2 (6 bases). Germline V gives CDR1 SGHTA, CDR2 FQGNSA. V lost 4 bases to trimming and J lost 3 bases, with 28 bases between them. This CDR3 spans 19 amino acids. CDR3 loop: CASSWAGLQTKGSYYEQYF. The CDR3 DNA reads as TGTGCCAGCAGCTGGGCGGGGCTTCAGACTAAGGGGTCTTACTACGAGCAGTACTTC.

This sequence joins TRBV6-1 and TRBJ2-7; D call uncertain. Germline assignment: CDR1 MNHNS and CDR2 SASEGT. The CDR3 contains 14 residues. Trimming stripped 7 bases from V and 2 bases from J, with 15 bases between. CDR3 in amino acids: CASTPLQVTYEQYF. CDR3 bases: TGTGCCAGCACCCCTTTGCAGGTTACCTACGAGCAGTACTTC.

A single count supports this clone. The V call is TRBV5-1, the J call TRBJ2-5; a possible D gene is TRBD2 (5 bases). The germline V gene has CDR1 SGHRS and CDR2 YFSETQ. CDR3 length equals 11 residues. The V gene lost 4 bases and the J gene lost 5 bases, with 6 bases spanning the gap. Written as DNA, the CDR3 is TGCGCCAGCAGCCGAGGGGAGACCCAGTACTTC. Protein: CASSRGETQYF.